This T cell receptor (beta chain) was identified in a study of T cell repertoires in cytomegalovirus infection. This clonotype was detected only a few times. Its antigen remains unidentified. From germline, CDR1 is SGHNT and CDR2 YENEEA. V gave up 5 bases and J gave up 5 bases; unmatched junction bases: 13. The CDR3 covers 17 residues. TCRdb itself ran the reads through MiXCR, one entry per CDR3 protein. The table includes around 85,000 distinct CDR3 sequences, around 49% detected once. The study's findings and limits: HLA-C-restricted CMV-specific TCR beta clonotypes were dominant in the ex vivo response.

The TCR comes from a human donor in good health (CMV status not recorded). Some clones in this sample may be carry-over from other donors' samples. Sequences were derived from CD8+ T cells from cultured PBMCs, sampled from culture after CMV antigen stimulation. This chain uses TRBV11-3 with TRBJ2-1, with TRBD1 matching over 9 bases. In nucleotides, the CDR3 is TGTGCCAGCAGCCCCCGACAGGGGGTTTTAAACGACAATGAGCAGTTCTTC. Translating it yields CASSPRQGVLNDNEQFF.